This T cell receptor (beta chain) was recovered during a study of beta chain features in type 1 diabetes. Whole-study context: Sorted cells examined across all samples numbered approximately 100 million.

Study results and caveats: VDJ junctions sequenced from type 1 diabetes patients showed fewer insertions and more deletions. Relative to healthy donors, patients appeared to have naive, central memory and Treg TCRB repertoires that were more similar. Moderate but significant shortening of TCRB CDR3s was recorded in all four CD4+ subsets from Type 1 diabetes patients.

This clone was detected a few times. The antigen is undetermined. There was one heparinised blood draw per donor, averaging approximately 120 mL. V was pared by 3 bases and J by 6 bases, with 16 bases between. The germline gives CDR1 SGHRS, CDR2 YFSETQ. This CDR3 region has 14 residues. Since all of the isolated RNA was reverse transcribed, expressed TCRB transcripts were what got sequenced. Sequencing was performed with immunoSEQ multiplex PCR; in TCRdb, only in-frame clones are kept and a portion is missing. The sample lists some 290,000 clones, roughly 13% seen once, with 0.017% in the top ten. V usage is TRBV5-1 and J usage is TRBJ2-7, with no clear D. This sequence originates from a man in his thirties or forties with type 1 diabetes. Sequencing used naive CD4+ T cells from blood. The chain's CDR3 is CASSSFRDAAEQYF. The CDR3 coding sequence is TGCGCCAGCAGCTCCTTTCGAGACGCGGCCGAGCAGTACTTC.